The source of this TCR beta chain is a study of blood T cell repertoires in COVID-19. In the study overall: Sites in the United States, Italy and Spain provided acute and convalescent COVID-19 samples.

Per the original methods: Quantification of nucleated cells was approximated via reference gene primer amplification. Some clones are missing from TCRdb's copy, which holds only in-frame ones; the method was immunoSEQ multiplex PCR. The D gene and trimming were derived from the DNA, and the V and J assignments and clone size from that table. The sample yields a few hundred thousand clones, less than 90% seen once. The CDR3 has 12 residues. The V gene end was trimmed by 6 bases and the J gene end by 8 bases; junction bases not matched to a gene: 5. This clone was picked up a small number of times. The material sequenced was PBMCs or T cells enriched from blood (not recorded which). The sequence came from a woman between 50 and 59 years old who had recovered from COVID-19. The gene calls are TRBV12-3 or TRBV12-4 and TRBJ1-1, with 8 nucleotides matching TRBD1. CDR3 nucleotide sequence: TGTGCCAGCAGCCCCGACAGGGGCGAAGCTTTCTTT. Amino acid sequence: CASSPDRGEAFF.